This T cell receptor (beta chain) was captured in a study of cytomegalovirus exposure and HLA in healthy donors. Findings and caveats of the study: Later analysis suggested most CMV-associated TCR beta chains were HLA-restricted.

Primers included in the PCR were 60 Vbeta and 13 Jbeta primers. Repertoires were generated with immunoSEQ multiplex PCR, while TCRdb's copy carries only in-frame clones and drops some. Of 150,000 to 200,000 clones in the sample, about 76% are singletons; the top ten hold roughly 7.5%. This clone was picked up a small number of times. Antigen specificity is unknown. The CDR3 totals 16 residues. V shed 4 bases and J shed 3 bases, with 16 bases lying between them. Germline values: CDR1 SGHTS, CDR2 YDEGEE. The source is a male donor in good health and CMV-seropositive. The genes are TRBV5-8 and TRBJ1-4, with D possibly TRBD1 on 5 matching bases. Input material: PBMCs. The CDR3 here is CASSLSIGAANEKLFF. The DNA for the CDR3 is TGTGCCAGCAGCCTGTCGATAGGGGCTGCTAATGAAAAACTGTTTTTT.